This entry is about one TCR beta chain. The same CDR3 also results from other DNA sequences found in this sample. Profiling relied on immunoSEQ multiplex PCR, and the TCRdb table lists in-frame clones only, not all of them. The sample lists 70,000 to 95,000 clones; around 93% were seen once. Trimming removed 9 bases from V and 9 bases from J; junction bases left unmatched: 10. CDR3 length: 15 residues. Germline-derived CDR1 and CDR2 are MNHEY and SMNVEV (reference sequence). This sample stems from a study of T cell changes during pregnancy in multiple sclerosis. J is TRBJ1-6 and V is TRBV27, with TRBD1 matching over 11 bases. The receptor comes from a female donor in good health, enrolled as a control in a pregnancy study. Sequenced here: peripheral blood, sampled in the second trimester of pregnancy. The CDR3 DNA reads as TGTGCCAGTGGTGAATCGGACAGGGGGCGTTCACCCCTCCACTTT. This sequence encodes CASGESDRGRSPLHF.